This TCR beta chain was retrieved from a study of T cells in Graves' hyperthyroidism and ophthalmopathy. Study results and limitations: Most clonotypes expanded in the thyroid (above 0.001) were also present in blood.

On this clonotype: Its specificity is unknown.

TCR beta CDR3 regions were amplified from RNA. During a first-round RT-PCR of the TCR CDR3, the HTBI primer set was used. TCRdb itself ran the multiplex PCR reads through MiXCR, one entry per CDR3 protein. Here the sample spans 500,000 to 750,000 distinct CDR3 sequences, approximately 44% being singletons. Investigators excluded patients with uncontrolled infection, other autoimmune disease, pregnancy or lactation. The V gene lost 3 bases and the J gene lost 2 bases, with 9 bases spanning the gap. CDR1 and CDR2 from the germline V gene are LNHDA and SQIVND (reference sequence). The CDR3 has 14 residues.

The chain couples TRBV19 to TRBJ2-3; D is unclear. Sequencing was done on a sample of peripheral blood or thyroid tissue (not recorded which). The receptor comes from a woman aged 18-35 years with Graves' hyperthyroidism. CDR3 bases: TGTGCCAGTAGTATCAACGGGTACACAGATACGCAGTATTTT. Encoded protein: CASSINGYTDTQYF.